Following are 32 T cell receptor beta chains from one sample sequenced in a study of T cells in Graves' hyperthyroidism and ophthalmopathy. The investigators amplified TCR beta CDR3 regions from RNA transcripts. First-round RT-PCR of the TCR CDR3 relied on the HTBI primer set. Using its own MiXCR run on the multiplex PCR reads, TCRdb lists one record per CDR3 protein. The top ten hold approximately 8.6% of the sample, which has about 290,000 distinct CDR3 sequences, about an eighth seen once. Sequencing was carried out using blood. These receptors came from a woman in her twenties or thirties with Graves' hyperthyroidism that later progressed to Graves' ophthalmopathy.

In this sample, this clonotype turned up many times. V is TRBV28 and J is TRBJ2-1; D is unclear. Germline V gene sequence: CDR1 MDHEN, CDR2 SYDVKM. CDR3 length: 14 amino acids. Between the trimmed V and J ends, which lost 8 bases and 3 bases, there was a span of 14 bases. This CDR3 reads CASAWAGDYNEQFF. CDR3 nucleotides: TGTGCCAGCGCATGGGCCGGAGACTACAATGAGCAGTTCTTC.

In this sample, this clonotype turned up many times. The DNA is left out, because the CDR3 cannot be placed on it with certainty; the CDR3 is given as TCRdb lists it. This chain uses TRBV30 with TRBJ1-1; TRBD1, the D gene given by the table, was not confirmed from the DNA. The CDR3 spans 11 residues, counting both ends. The germline V gene encodes CDR1 GTSNPN and CDR2 SVGIG (reference sequence). The CDR3 loop is CAWSVGAGSFF.

This clonotype was counted ten times or more. The CDR3: CAWSVWGPEGYTF. The DNA of the CDR3 is TGTGCCTGGAGTGTTTGGGGGCCGGAAGGCTACACCTTC. This chain uses TRBV30 with TRBJ1-2; D may be TRBD1 (6 bases). The CDR3 extends over 13 amino acids. The V and J ends lost 0 bases and 8 bases respectively, with 13 bases between them. Germline V gene data show CDR1 as GTSNPN and CDR2 as SVGIG (reference sequence).

There are many counts of this clonotype. V usage is TRBV29-1 and J usage is TRBJ2-7, with D possibly TRBD1 on 6 matching bases. Trimming took off 6 bases at V and 6 bases at J, with 12 bases between the two ends. There are 11 residues in the CDR3. Germline CDR1 SQVTM, CDR2 ANQGSEA. The CDR3 DNA follows: TGCAGCGTCCGACAGGCCTCCGAGCAGTACTTC. Its translation is CSVRQASEQYF.

The chain uses TRBV7-2 and TRBJ2-4; 10 bases agree with TRBD2. Germline CDR1 reads SGHTA; CDR2 reads FQGNSA. V was clipped by 4 bases and J by 3 bases; unmatched bases: 6. The CDR3 has 16 amino acids. CDR3 sequence (DNA): TGTGCCAGCAGCTCGAATCTAGCGGGGGTCAAAAACATTCAGTACTTC. Protein product: CASSSNLAGVKNIQYF.

At least ten counts were recorded for this clonotype. The J gene is TRBJ2-3, the V gene TRBV19; TRBD2 might be the D (6 bases). The CDR3 is 15 residues long. In germline, CDR1 is LNHDA, CDR2 SQIVND (reference sequence). V was cut by 7 bases and J by 2 bases, with 16 bases left in between. The CDR3 loop is CASTDDGGTTDTQYF. DNA of the CDR3: TGTGCCAGTACCGACGATGGCGGGACCACAGATACGCAGTATTTT.

This clonotype was detected ten times or more. The gene calls are TRBV6-1 and TRBJ1-5; no clear D. The CDR3 covers 14 residues. The germline CDR1 and CDR2 sequences are MNHNS and SASEGT. Deletions cut 5 bases from V and 0 bases from J, with 8 bases between. CDR3 in DNA: TGTGCCAGCAGTTTTGGTGATAGCAATCAGCCCCAGCATTTT. Its protein is CASSFGDSNQPQHF.

In its sample, this clonotype was seen many times. The chain combines TRBV10-3 with TRBJ1-1, with D maybe TRBD1 (5 bases). CDR1 is ENHRY and CDR2 is SYGVKD in the germline V gene. The CDR3 runs 17 residues. The V and J ends lost 2 bases and 1 base respectively, with 17 bases between them. The CDR3 DNA sequence: TGTGCCATCAGTGAGCCTTACGGGGCAGGACAGAACACTGAAGCTTTCTTT. As protein: CAISEPYGAGQNTEAFF.

V usage is TRBV20-1 and J usage is TRBJ2-1, with 13 bases matching TRBD2. The V and J ends lost 1 base and 12 bases, in that order; junction bases with no gene match: 6. The CDR3 has 14 residues. Germline assignment: CDR1 DFQATT and CDR2 SNEGSKA (reference sequence). CDR3 bases: TGCAGTGCTAGAGTTACTAGCGGGGGGGCAGGGCAGTTCTTC. Translation: CSARVTSGGAGQFF.

This clonotype was found once. Just one base apart from a much larger clone, this may be a read error. The chain joins TRBV3-1 to TRBJ2-3; no clear D gene. The CDR3 totals 19 residues. CDR1 is LGHDT and CDR2 is YNNKEL in the germline V gene (reference sequence). V was trimmed by 1 base and J by 3 bases, leaving 23 bases between them. CDR3 coding DNA: TGTGCCAGCAGCCAAGGACCCTTCCCCCACTACCCCGGGACAGATACGCAGTATTTT. The encoded protein is CASSQGPFPHYPGTDTQYF.

This clonotype was seen a few times. V and J are TRBV19 and TRBJ2-1; D uncertain. Germline lookup yields CDR1 LNHDA and CDR2 SQIVND (reference sequence). V lost 7 bases and J 10 bases, leaving 11 bases between the germline ends. This CDR3 comprises 11 residues. The CDR3 protein is CASTQGWEQFF. The DNA of the CDR3 is TGTGCCAGTACCCAAGGATGGGAGCAGTTCTTC.

This clonotype was counted ten times or more. The V call is TRBV20-1, the J call TRBJ2-7; possibly TRBD2 for D (5 bases). CDR3 length: 11 amino acids. With 6 bases removed from V and 4 bases from J, the gap between germline ends came to 10 bases. The germline V gene encodes CDR1 DFQATT and CDR2 SNEGSKA (reference sequence). The DNA for the CDR3 is TGCAGTGCCGTAACTAGTTACGAGCAGTACTTC. The encoded protein is CSAVTSYEQYF.

This clonotype came up a few times. This chain links TRBV7-2 with TRBJ1-3; 9 nucleotides match TRBD1. This CDR3 has 17 amino acids. With 2 bases clipped from V and 4 bases from J, the junction kept 9 bases outside the gene matches. Germline V gene sequence: CDR1 SGHTA, CDR2 FQGNSA. This chain's CDR3 is CASSLLPGTGNGNTIYF. The CDR3 DNA is TGTGCCAGCAGCTTACTGCCCGGGACAGGGAACGGAAACACCATATATTTT. The whole variable domain, remainder taken from reference TRBV7-2 and TRBJ1-3, is GAGVSQSPSNKVTEKGKDVELRCDPISGHTALYWYRQSLGQGLEFLIYFQGNSAPDKSGLPSDRFSAERTGGSVSTLTIQRTQQEDSAVYLCASSLLPGTGNGNTIYFGEGSWLTVV.

This clonotype was recorded many times. The V and J genes are TRBV27 and TRBJ1-5, with TRBD1 matching 8 bases. V lost 7 bases and J lost 2; bases outside the gene matches: 4. This CDR3 has 14 residues. In germline, CDR1 is MNHEY, CDR2 SMNVEV (reference sequence). The chain's CDR3 is CASNDRGGNQPQHF. The CDR3 DNA follows: TGTGCCAGCAACGACAGGGGTGGCAATCAGCCCCAGCATTTT.

This clonotype came up a few times. This may come from a read error, since a much larger clone is one base off. The chain couples TRBV6-1 to TRBJ2-7; D unresolved. The germline V and J ends were trimmed by 9 bases and 6 bases, with 27 bases remaining between them. This CDR3 region has 16 residues. Germline-derived CDR1 and CDR2 are MNHNS and SASEGT. The CDR3 DNA follows: TGTGCCAGGAGTCCGGCCCTCGGAGAGCCAAATTTCGAGCAGTACTTC. Its translation: CARSPALGEPNFEQYF.

This clonotype was found many times. The chain employs TRBV7-9 and TRBJ2-1; TRBD2 aligns across 10 bases. There are 17 residues in the CDR3. Germline CDR1 is SEHNR and CDR2 is FQNEAQ (reference sequence). V lost 5 bases and J lost 3; bases outside the gene matches: 10. The DNA of the CDR3 is TGTGCCAGCAGCCCCGGGACTAGCGCTGTTTTCTACAATGAGCAGTTCTTC. Protein sequence: CASSPGTSAVFYNEQFF.

This clonotype was recorded at least ten times. This chain joins TRBV28 and TRBJ1-1; 7 nucleotides match TRBD1. Per the germline V gene, CDR1 is MDHEN and CDR2 is SYDVKM. Germline trimming cut 3 bases from V and 2 bases from J; bases unmatched to any gene: 6. The CDR3 covers 15 residues. CDR3 DNA: TGTGCCAGCAGTTTTGCCGGGACAGATAACACTGAAGCTTTCTTT. This gives the protein CASSFAGTDNTEAFF.

The CDR3 loop is CASSSGTGLDTEAFF. The CDR3 DNA sequence: TGCGCCAGCAGCTCCGGGACAGGGTTGGACACTGAAGCTTTCTTT. V usage is TRBV5-1 and J usage is TRBJ1-1; 9 bases line up with TRBD1. The CDR3 runs 15 residues. Germline values: CDR1 SGHRS, CDR2 YFSETQ. Germline trimming cut 3 bases from V and 3 bases from J; bases unmatched to any gene: 6.

This clonotype was recorded a few times. The chain joins TRBV29-1 to TRBJ1-2; possible D gene TRBD1, 5 bases. The CDR3 length is 13 residues. The germline V gene encodes CDR1 SQVTM and CDR2 ANQGSEA. V was shortened by 1 base and J by 9 bases, with 15 bases between the two germline ends. The CDR3 coding sequence is TGCAGCGTTGAAGTCCCCCCGGGGGGGAGCTACACCTTC. This sequence encodes CSVEVPPGGSYTF.

In this sample, this clonotype turned up many times. The rearrangement links TRBV11-3 to TRBJ2-1, with 7 nucleotides matching TRBD1. Germline CDR1 and CDR2: SGHNT and YENEEA. The CDR3 runs 16 residues. V dropped 5 bases and J dropped 2; count of bases not matched to a gene: 9. The CDR3 DNA is TGTGCCAGCAGCCCGCGCGCAACAGGGGCCTACAATGAGCAGTTCTTC. This codes for CASSPRATGAYNEQFF.

Ten or more counts support this clonotype. V is TRBV7-9 and J is TRBJ2-7; the D gene is possibly TRBD1 (5 bases). The CDR3 runs to 12 residues. CDR1 is SEHNR and CDR2 is FQNEAQ in the germline V gene (reference sequence). V lost 5 bases and J 6 bases, leaving 11 bases between the germline ends. In nucleotides, the CDR3 is TGTGCCAGCAGCCGAAAGGGGCTCGAGCAGTACTTC. Translating gives CASSRKGLEQYF.

This clonotype has only a few counts. This chain uses TRBV29-1 with TRBJ1-2; the D is unclear. This CDR3 region has 11 residues. In germline, CDR1 is SQVTM, CDR2 ANQGSEA. V gave up 8 bases and J gave up 3 bases, with 10 bases separating them. The CDR3 is CSSRTDYGYTF. Here the CDR3 DNA reads TGCAGCTCTCGGACTGACTATGGCTACACCTTC.

V gene TRBV20-1 combines with J gene TRBJ2-3; D is undetermined. CDR3 length: 13 residues. The V and J ends lost 6 bases and 0 bases respectively, with 10 bases between them. Germline assignment: CDR1 DFQATT and CDR2 SNEGSKA (reference sequence). The CDR3 DNA reads TGCAGTGCCAGACTGGGAAGCACAGATACGCAGTATTTT. The encoded protein is CSARLGSTDTQYF.

This clonotype appeared many times. The chain is built from TRBV27 and TRBJ2-1; D possibly corresponds to TRBD1 (6 bases). This CDR3 has 17 residues. V lost 1 base and J lost 7, with 20 bases in between. The germline CDR1 and CDR2 sequences are MNHEY and SMNVEV (reference sequence). The CDR3 loop is CASSLLGPRSGQNEQFF. In nucleotides, the CDR3 is TGTGCCAGCAGTTTATTGGGACCGAGATCGGGACAAAATGAGCAGTTCTTC.

This clonotype was observed at least ten times. The chain couples TRBV6-1 to TRBJ2-7; D is tentatively TRBD1 or TRBD2 (5 bases each). The CDR3 is 14 residues long. V gave up 2 bases and J gave up 2 bases, with 10 bases separating them. Looked up from germline, CDR1 is MNHNS and CDR2 is SASEGT. The CDR3: CASSEIEGPYEQYF. In nucleotides, the CDR3 is TGTGCCAGCAGTGAAATAGAGGGACCCTACGAGCAGTACTTC.

This chain links TRBV4-1 with TRBJ2-5; 7 positions match TRBD2. The CDR3 has 12 residues. Losses at the gene ends were 8 bases for V and 5 bases for J; bases not matched to a gene: 5. Germline loops: CDR1 MGHRA, CDR2 YSYEKL. CDR3 in DNA: TGCGCCAGCGGACTAGGTGGGGAGACCCAGTACTTC. Its translation: CASGLGGETQYF.

This clonotype was observed at least ten times. The V call is TRBV30, the J call TRBJ1-5; D unresolved. This CDR3 is built from 13 residues. Germline V gene sequence: CDR1 GTSNPN, CDR2 SVGIG (reference sequence). V lost 3 bases, J lost 5 bases, and 11 bases lay in between. CDR3 nucleotide sequence: TGTGCCTGGAGGGCCCAAGGGCATCAGCCCCAGCATTTT. Amino acids: CAWRAQGHQPQHF. Complete variable domain (other parts from reference TRBV30 and TRBJ1-5): SQTIHQWPATLVQPVGSPLSLECTVEGTSNPNLYWYRQAAGRGLQLLFYSVGIGQISSEVPQNLSASRPQDRQFILSSKKLLLSDSGFYLCAWRAQGHQPQHFGDGTRLSIL.

This clonotype was found many times. The chain recombines TRBV29-1 with TRBJ1-2; possibly TRBD1 for D (6 bases). The CDR3 is 13 residues long. Germline assignment: CDR1 SQVTM and CDR2 ANQGSEA. V was clipped by 6 bases and J by 3 bases, with 14 bases between them. The CDR3 reads CSVAGGADYGYTF. The DNA of the CDR3 is TGCAGCGTGGCCGGGGGGGCTGACTATGGCTACACCTTC.

This clonotype occurred a few times. The chain combines TRBV19 with TRBJ2-7; tentatively, D is TRBD1 (5 bases). CDR1 LNHDA and CDR2 SQIVND come from the germline V gene (reference sequence). The CDR3 contains 12 residues. With 10 bases removed from V and 2 bases from J, the gap between germline ends came to 12 bases. The chain's CDR3 is CATGRSAYEQYF. As DNA, the CDR3 is TGTGCCACAGGGCGTTCAGCCTACGAGCAGTACTTC.

This clonotype has a count of ten or more. The gene calls are TRBV20-1 and TRBJ2-1, with D perhaps being TRBD1 or TRBD2 (5 bases each). Germline CDR1 DFQATT, CDR2 SNEGSKA (reference sequence). Between the trimmed V and J ends, which lost 6 bases and 7 bases, there was a span of 22 bases. This CDR3 contains 15 residues. The CDR3 region is CSAPPALGERNEQFF. The CDR3 DNA follows: TGCAGTGCACCCCCCGCTTTGGGGGAGAGGAATGAGCAGTTCTTC.

This clonotype has only a few counts. The V gene is TRBV3-2, the J gene TRBJ2-1; the listed D gene, TRBD2, was not tested against the DNA. TRBV3-2 is termed a pseudogene. This CDR3 spans 20 amino acids. Here the CDR3 DNA reads TGTGCCAGCAGCCAAGATCATTTGGTAGCGGGGTGCCGCTCCTACAATGAGCAGTTCTTC. It specifies CASSQDHLVAGCRSYNEQFF.

This clonotype was recorded a few times. The chain carries TRBV19 and TRBJ1-5; D unresolved. The germline V gene has CDR1 LNHDA and CDR2 SQIVND (reference sequence). The V end lost 11 bases, the J end lost 6 bases, and 14 bases lay between the germline ends. CDR3 length equals 12 residues. CDR3 bases: TGTGCCCGGCTTCCTTACGGTCAGCCCCAGCATTTT. Its protein product is CARLPYGQPQHF.